A single sample is the source of the 20 T cell receptor beta chains below, sequenced in a study of CD8 T cells in Susac syndrome. Reverse transcription of roughly 0.45 to 1 ug RNA was carried out with random hexamers. Via MiXCR, TCRdb re-called the immunoSEQ multiplex PCR reads, giving one row per CDR3 protein. The sample includes about 200,000 distinct CDR3 sequences, approximately 93% seen only once; the top ten take around 0.1%. Source material: CD4+ T cells from PBMCs. The receptors derive from a human donor in good health.

As to this clonotype: At one of its ends the junction is not consistent with the germline gene, which may arise from a read error. The rearrangement joins TRBV7-7 to TRBJ2-3, with 8 positions matching TRBD2. In germline, CDR1 is SSHAT, CDR2 FNYEAQ (reference sequence). CDR3 length: 15 residues. The chain's CDR3 is CASSLKAGGTDTQYF. The CDR3 DNA follows: TGTGCTAGCAGCTTAAAAGCGGGGGGCACAGATACGCAGTATTTT.

The V and J genes are TRBV28 and TRBJ2-3, with a weak D call TRBD2 (6 bases). Between the trimmed V and J ends, which lost 3 bases and 2 bases, there was a span of 12 bases. There are 15 residues in the CDR3. CDR1 and CDR2 from the germline V gene are MDHEN and SYDVKM. CDR3 coding DNA: TGTGCCAGCAGTTTTAGGCGGGACCTCACAGATACGCAGTATTTT. Its translation is CASSFRRDLTDTQYF.

J is TRBJ2-1 and V is TRBV19, with 7 bases identical to TRBD1. J gave up 6 bases and V 5 bases, and 13 bases lay outside the gene matches. The CDR3 contains 16 residues. Germline V gene data show CDR1 as LNHDA and CDR2 as SQIVND (reference sequence). The CDR3 here is CASSSLVGGRGNEQFF. The DNA of the CDR3 is TGTGCCAGTAGTTCCCTGGTAGGGGGCCGGGGCAATGAGCAGTTCTTC.

The chain has TRBV6-6 and TRBJ2-5; the D gene is possibly TRBD2 (6 bases). V lost 4 bases to trimming and J lost 2 bases, with 11 bases between them. The CDR3 consists of 14 residues. Germline CDR1 reads MNHNY; CDR2 reads SVGAGI (reference sequence). The CDR3 loop is CASSSLGGQETQYF. The CDR3 coding sequence is TGTGCCAGCAGTTCCTTGGGGGGACAAGAGACCCAGTACTTC.

The CDR3 is CASSLIGLTEAFF. The CDR3 DNA sequence: TGTGCCAGCAGCTTAATAGGGTTAACTGAAGCTTTCTTT. The chain carries TRBV7-2 and TRBJ1-1; D is unclear. The CDR3 is 13 amino acids. Looked up from germline, CDR1 is SGHTA and CDR2 is FQGNSA. Trimming left V 2 bases short and J 5 bases short, with 9 bases between.

V usage is TRBV5-1 and J usage is TRBJ1-1, with a tentative D call TRBD1 (5 bases). CDR1 and CDR2 (germline): SGHRS, YFSETQ. Trimming took off 3 bases at V and 0 bases at J, with 9 bases between the two ends. This CDR3 region has 14 residues. In DNA, the CDR3 is TGCGCCAGCAGCTCCGGGACTATGAACACTGAAGCTTTCTTT. It translates to CASSSGTMNTEAFF.

This sequence joins TRBV5-1 and TRBJ1-2; the D is unclear. V lost 0 bases and J lost 8, with 8 bases in between. This CDR3 is built from 12 residues. Germline values: CDR1 SGHRS, CDR2 YFSETQ. The CDR3 region has the DNA TGCGCCAGCAGCTTGGAAGGCGTCGGCTACACCTTC. Its protein is CASSLEGVGYTF.

The chain is built from TRBV29-1 and TRBJ1-6; D ambiguous. This CDR3 comprises 13 residues. Germline V CDR1 and CDR2: SQVTM, ANQGSEA. With 4 bases removed from V and 1 base from J, the gap between germline ends came to 5 bases. The CDR3 spells CSVGNSYNSPLHF. The DNA for the CDR3 is TGCAGCGTTGGCAATTCCTATAATTCACCCCTCCACTTT.

The rearrangement joins TRBV4-2 to TRBJ1-2; D is ambiguous. Germline V gene sequence: CDR1 LGHNA, CDR2 YNFKEQ. V shed 0 bases and J shed 2 bases, with 13 bases lying between them. The CDR3 covers 16 residues. CDR3 nucleotides: TGTGCCAGCAGCCAAGATATCCGTGACTCCAACTATGGCTACACCTTC. The encoded protein is CASSQDIRDSNYGYTF.

The chain has TRBV10-3 and TRBJ1-1; TRBD1 might be the D (5 bases). Germline CDR1 ENHRY, CDR2 SYGVKD. The CDR3 is 13 residues long. Trimming shortened V by 4 bases and J by 1 base, and 7 bases separated the two germline ends. The DNA for the CDR3 is TGTGCCATCAGTGGAACAGGGAACACTGAAGCTTTCTTT. Translating gives CAISGTGNTEAFF.

This chain joins TRBV7-9 and TRBJ1-4, with D perhaps TRBD1 (5 bases). The length of the CDR3 is 16 residues. V shed 1 base and J shed 8 bases, with 17 bases lying between them. CDR1 and CDR2 (germline): SEHNR, FQNEAQ (reference sequence). This chain's CDR3 is CASSLVSGTAGEKLFF. CDR3 nucleotides: TGTGCCAGCAGCTTAGTTTCCGGGACCGCGGGGGAAAAACTGTTTTTT.

In its sample, this clonotype was seen once. The chain links TRBV11-1 to TRBJ2-7; 9 nucleotides line up with TRBD1. The V and J ends lost 5 bases and 4 bases, in that order; junction bases with no gene match: 6. This CDR3 is 14 amino acids long. Germline CDR1 SGHAT, CDR2 FQDESV (reference sequence). CDR3 sequence reads: CASSPRTGEYEQYF. In nucleotides, the CDR3 is TGTGCCAGCAGCCCACGGACAGGGGAGTACGAGCAGTACTTC.

The V and J genes are TRBV28 and TRBJ2-6; unclear D gene. Trimming pared 7 bases from V and 3 bases from J, leaving 7 bases between. The CDR3 consists of 13 residues. Germline loops: CDR1 MDHEN, CDR2 SYDVKM. DNA for the CDR3: TGTGCCAGCATCACCCGTGGGGCCAACGTCCTGACTTTC. It yields the protein CASITRGANVLTF.

The chain carries TRBV7-2 and TRBJ2-1; 10 nucleotides agree with TRBD1. The CDR3 is 19 amino acids. Per germline, CDR1 SGHTA and CDR2 FQGNSA. V gave up 0 bases and J gave up 0 bases; unmatched junction bases: 8. The CDR3 region has the DNA TGTGCCAGCAGCTTAGCTTGGGACAGGGGATTGAGCTCCTACAATGAGCAGTTCTTC. Protein product: CASSLAWDRGLSSYNEQFF.

The gene calls are TRBV18 and TRBJ2-7; unclear D gene. This CDR3 spans 15 amino acids. Trimming stripped 0 bases from V and 4 bases from J, with 13 bases between. Germline CDR1 and CDR2: KGHSH and LQKENI. The CDR3 DNA reads TGTGCCAGCTCACCACCGGCACCTGCTCGGTACGAGCAGTACTTC. It encodes CASSPPAPARYEQYF.

The rearrangement joins TRBV6-1 to TRBJ2-1, with 7 bases matching TRBD1. With V trimmed by 0 bases and J by 7 bases, 9 bases remained unmatched. The CDR3 totals 16 residues. CDR1 is MNHNS and CDR2 is SASEGT in the germline V gene. The CDR3 DNA is TGTGCCAGCAGTGAAGCGTCTTCAGGGGGTTTTAATGAGCAGTTCTTC. Protein product: CASSEASSGGFNEQFF.

The chain combines TRBV29-1 with TRBJ2-2, with TRBD1 matching 11 bases. The V segment lost 8 bases and the J segment 5 bases; nucleotides outside the gene matches: 7. This CDR3 spans 14 amino acids. Germline loops: CDR1 SQVTM, CDR2 ANQGSEA. The CDR3 loop reads CSTQGQGGTGELFF. In DNA form, the CDR3 reads TGCAGCACGCAGGGACAGGGGGGGACCGGGGAGCTGTTTTTT.

J is TRBJ2-2 and V is TRBV11-2; 7 nucleotides match TRBD2. V trimming: 1 base; J trimming: 3 bases; junction bases outside the gene matches: 5. The CDR3 sequence is 16 residues long. In germline, CDR1 is SGHAT, CDR2 FQNNGV. The CDR3 sequence: CASSLGSRGDTGELFF. For the CDR3, the DNA is TGTGCCAGCAGCTTAGGGTCCCGGGGGGACACCGGGGAGCTGTTTTTT.

The chain links TRBV5-1 to TRBJ2-1; no clear D gene. The CDR3 is made up of 15 amino acids. The V gene lost 1 base and the J gene lost 0 bases, with 8 bases spanning the gap. Per the germline V gene, CDR1 is SGHRS and CDR2 is YFSETQ. The CDR3 here is CASSLTASSYNEQFF. CDR3 sequence (DNA): TGCGCCAGCAGCTTGACAGCTAGCTCCTACAATGAGCAGTTCTTC. Full variable domain (rest looked up from reference TRBV5-1 and TRBJ2-1): KAGVTQTPRYLIKTRGQQVTLSCSPISGHRSVSWYQQTPGQGLQFLFEYFSETQRNKGNFPGRFSGRQFSNSRSEMNVSTLELGDSALYLCASSLTASSYNEQFFGPGTRLTVL.

V is TRBV7-8 and J is TRBJ1-5; D remains ambiguous. The CDR3 has 13 amino acids. The germline V gene has CDR1 SGHVS and CDR2 FQNEAQ. V shed 4 bases and J shed 5 bases, with 9 bases lying between them. This CDR3 reads CASSSHGDQPQHF. The CDR3 nucleotides read TGTGCCAGCAGCTCTCATGGTGATCAGCCCCAGCATTTT.